The clone carrying this TCR beta chain has only one observation. Its antigen is not identified. This may be a read error: a much more frequent sequence differs by one nucleotide. This entry comes from a study of T cells in Graves' hyperthyroidism and ophthalmopathy. Overall study findings and caveats: Blood also held most thyroid clonotypes expanded beyond 0.001.

Using RNA transcripts as the source, TCR beta CDR3 regions were amplified. The HTBI primer set drove a first-round RT-PCR of the TCR CDR3. TCRdb itself ran the multiplex PCR reads through MiXCR, one entry per CDR3 protein. Of 350,000 or so distinct CDR3 sequences in the sample, 15% to 20% are singletons; the top ten hold 15%. Fresh peripheral blood, 8 to 10 ml, was the source of the PBMCs. The receptor was isolated from a woman in her forties with Graves' ophthalmopathy. The sequenced sample was blood.

The CDR3 loop is CATKTGNTEAFF. The CDR3 DNA reads TGTGCCACCAAGACAGGGAACACTGAAGCTTTCTTT. The J gene is TRBJ1-1, the V gene TRBV28; a possible D gene is TRBD1 (6 bases). This CDR3 is 12 amino acids long. CDR1 is MDHEN and CDR2 is SYDVKM in the germline V gene. V was cut by 10 bases and J by 1 base, with 10 bases left in between.